This T cell receptor (beta chain) was documented in a study of T-cell reconstitution after alpha-beta-depleted transplantation in children (dated by TCRdb to between 2015 and 2016). For context, the study as a whole: Using TCR repertoire profiling, the study quantitatively followed how T-cell immune reconstitution unfolded in children after TCRalphabeta/CD19-depleted allogeneic hematopoietic cell transplantation.

Sequences SGHTA (CDR1) and FQGNSA (CDR2) are obtained from the germline V gene. V loses 5 bases of germline sequence and J loses 6 bases, and the interval between the two ends is 18 bases. Measured from the cysteine to the phenylalanine, the CDR3 is 15 residues long. Kept here is only the CDR3 DNA, which spans 45 bases and is read in frame from base 1. This clonotype was picked up many times. Its antigen specificity is not known. No per-base quality is available; no much larger clone lies one base away. The library was produced with PCR. The data were produced on an Illumina HiSeq 2500. TCR library preparation used molecular barcoding, with unique molecular identifiers applied to normalize quantification of the TCRbeta repertoire. Starting from the raw public reads, TCRdb applied fastp trimming at Q25, assembled clones with MiXCR and retained in-frame beta chains. Records with the same CDR3 protein are collapsed into one entry carrying the most frequent genes and DNA. The sample yields about 610,000 distinct CDR3 sequences; about 10% were counted once. The ten most abundant clones make up about 4.3% of the sample.

This TCR derives from a human donor who donated a stem cell graft to a child with acute myeloid leukemia. The rearranged segments are TRBV7-2 and TRBJ2-3; TRBD2 is perhaps the D gene, given 6 matching bases. The specimen comprised PBMCs from the stem cell graft donor, sampled from the stem cell graft. The CDR3 reads CASSPSSLATDTQYF. The nucleotide sequence is given as TGTGCCAGCAGCCCCAGTAGTCTAGCGACGGATACGCAGTATTTT. With the portions outside the CDR3 filled from the reference TRBV7-2 and TRBJ2-3 genes, the complete variable region becomes GAGVSQSPSNKVTEKGKDVELRCDPISGHTALYWYRQSLGQGLEFLIYFQGNSAPDKSGLPSDRFSAERTGGSVSTLTIQRTQQEDSAVYLCASSPSSLATDTQYFGPGTRLTVL.